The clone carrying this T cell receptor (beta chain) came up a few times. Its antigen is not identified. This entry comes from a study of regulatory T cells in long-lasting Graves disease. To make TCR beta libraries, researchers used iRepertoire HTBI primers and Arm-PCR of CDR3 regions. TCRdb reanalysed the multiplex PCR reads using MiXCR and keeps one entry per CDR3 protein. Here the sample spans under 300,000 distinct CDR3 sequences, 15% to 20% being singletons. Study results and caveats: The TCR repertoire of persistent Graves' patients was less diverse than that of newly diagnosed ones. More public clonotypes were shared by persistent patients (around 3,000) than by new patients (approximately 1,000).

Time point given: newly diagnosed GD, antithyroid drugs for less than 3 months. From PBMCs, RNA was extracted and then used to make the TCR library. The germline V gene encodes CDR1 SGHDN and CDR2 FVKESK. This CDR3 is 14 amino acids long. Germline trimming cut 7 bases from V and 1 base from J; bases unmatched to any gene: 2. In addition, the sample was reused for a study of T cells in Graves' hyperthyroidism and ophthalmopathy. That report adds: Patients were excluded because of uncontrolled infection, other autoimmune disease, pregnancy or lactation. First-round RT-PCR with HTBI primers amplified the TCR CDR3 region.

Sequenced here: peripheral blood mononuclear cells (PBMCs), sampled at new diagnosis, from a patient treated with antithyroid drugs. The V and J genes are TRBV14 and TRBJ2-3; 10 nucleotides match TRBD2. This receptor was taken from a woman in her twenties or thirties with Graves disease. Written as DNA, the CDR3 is TGTGCCAGCACCCTAGCGGGGGGCACAGATACGCAGTATTTT. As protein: CASTLAGGTDTQYF.